This entry is about one TCR beta chain. Antigen: not known. Total RNA input per TCR library was 3,000 to 4,500 ng. TCRdb reanalyzed the 5' RACE reads, giving one entry per CDR3 protein sequence and no DNA. The data include roughly 140,000 distinct CDR3 sequences; the top ten clones carry 2% to 2.5%. The sample belongs to a study of monozygotic twins with inflammatory bowel disease. The study, taken as a whole, reports: Compared with healthy co-twins, IBD patients showed reduced TCRbeta repertoire diversity by inverse Simpson. Ultimately, a single strong signal or clonotype associated with IBD was not supported.

Germline V lookup: CDR1 SGHTA, CDR2 FQGNSA. The CDR3 runs to 12 residues. The clonotype originates from a human donor with ulcerative colitis or Crohn's disease, or a healthy co-twin of an affected twin (not recorded which). The chain uses TRBV7-2 and TRBJ1-3; TCRdb reports TRBD1, a call that lacks DNA to check it against. Sequences were obtained from blood. CDR3 sequence reads: CASGTRGNTIYF.